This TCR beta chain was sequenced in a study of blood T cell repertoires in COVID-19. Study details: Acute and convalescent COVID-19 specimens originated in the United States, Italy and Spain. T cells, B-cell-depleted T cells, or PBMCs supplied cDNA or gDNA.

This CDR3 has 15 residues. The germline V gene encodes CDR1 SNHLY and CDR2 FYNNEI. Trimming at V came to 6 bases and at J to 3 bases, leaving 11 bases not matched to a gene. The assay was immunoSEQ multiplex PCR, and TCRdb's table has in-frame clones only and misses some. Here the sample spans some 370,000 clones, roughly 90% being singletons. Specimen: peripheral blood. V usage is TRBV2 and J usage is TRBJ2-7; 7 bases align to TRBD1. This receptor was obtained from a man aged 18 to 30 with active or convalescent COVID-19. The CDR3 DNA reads TGTGCCAGCAGCGCGAACAGGGGTGGCCGCTACGAGCAGTACTTC. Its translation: CASSANRGGRYEQYF.